This T cell receptor (beta chain) was captured by sequencing in a study of somatic mutations in cytotoxic T cells in rheumatoid arthritis. Across the whole study: The authors flow-sorted some V beta antibody-stained T-cell populations at nearly 100% purity, including V beta1+ cells that they sequenced for TCRB. Broader study findings: No multiple-comparison adjustment was applied to the slight TRBV07 underrepresentation in rheumatoid arthritis patients. The study found that the largest CD8+ clone exceeded 20% of CD8+ cells in about an eighth of the roughly 60 patients. Among rheumatoid arthritis patients and age-matched healthy controls, CD8+ T-cell clonality was not significantly different.

V was pared by 7 bases and J by 3 bases, with 6 bases of the junction left unmatched. This CDR3 is 14 amino acids long. The V gene's germline CDR1 is SGHRS and CDR2 YFSETQ. The assay was immunoSEQ multiplex PCR, and TCRdb's table has in-frame clones only and misses some. The table has about 15,000 clones, more than 70% seen once. On this clone itself: Its antigen is still unknown.

The chain recombines TRBV5-1 with TRBJ2-5; 10 positions agree with TRBD1. The sequence was collected from an adult with rheumatoid arthritis. Source material: CD8+ T cells sorted from blood. The DNA for the CDR3 is TGCGCCAGCCGGAGGACAGGGGGTGAAGAGACCCAGTACTTC. Protein product: CASRRTGGEETQYF.